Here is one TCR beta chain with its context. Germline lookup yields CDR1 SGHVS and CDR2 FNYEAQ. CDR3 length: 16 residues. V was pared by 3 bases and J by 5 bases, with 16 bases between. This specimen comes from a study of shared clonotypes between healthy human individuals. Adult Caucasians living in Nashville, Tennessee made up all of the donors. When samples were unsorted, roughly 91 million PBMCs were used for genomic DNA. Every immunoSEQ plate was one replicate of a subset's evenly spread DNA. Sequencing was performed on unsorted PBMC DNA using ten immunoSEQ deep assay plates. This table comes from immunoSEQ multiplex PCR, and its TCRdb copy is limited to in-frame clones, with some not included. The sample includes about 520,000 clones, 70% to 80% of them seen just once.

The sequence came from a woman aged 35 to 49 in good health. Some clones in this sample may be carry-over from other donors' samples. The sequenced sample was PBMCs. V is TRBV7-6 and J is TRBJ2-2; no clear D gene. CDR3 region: CASSLSPGIGTGELFF. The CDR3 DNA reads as TGTGCCAGCAGCTTGTCCCCCGGAATCGGGACCGGGGAGCTGTTTTTT.